The 17 T cell receptor beta chains given below trace back to one sample, sequenced in a study of blood T cells in healthy people across ages. A sample-barcoded 5' primer and a J-beta primer mix were used in a second PCR of about 6 to 11 cycles. Each CDR3 protein is one row after TCRdb ran MiXCR on the 5' RACE reads. The sample carries 800,000 to 950,000 distinct CDR3 sequences, around 29% recorded once. These data were also reused for a study on T cells of mothers and their children.

Sequencing was carried out using blood. The receptor source for this set is a woman aged 35 to 49 in good health.

In its sample, this clonotype was seen many times. The chain has TRBV12-3 or TRBV12-4 and TRBJ1-2; no clear D. Trimming stripped 5 bases from V and 8 bases from J, with 9 bases between. CDR3 size: 11 residues. The CDR3 loop is CASSAGTGYTF. The CDR3 coding sequence is TGTGCCAGCAGTGCAGGAACGGGCTACACCTTC.

In its sample, this clonotype was seen many times. The gene calls are TRBV12-3 or TRBV12-4 and TRBJ1-5; D is perhaps TRBD1 (5 bases). The CDR3 spans 14 residues. Trimming took off 0 bases at V and 6 bases at J, with 9 bases between the two ends. The CDR3 region has the DNA TGTGCCAGCAGTTTAGCCCAGGGACGTCAGCCCCAGCATTTT. This codes for CASSLAQGRQPQHF.

This clonotype was picked up a small number of times. V and J are TRBV29-1 and TRBJ1-2; 10 bases match TRBD1. The CDR3 is 11 residues long. Germline values: CDR1 SQVTM, CDR2 ANQGSEA. The V segment lost 4 bases and the J segment 8 bases; nucleotides outside the gene matches: 1. The CDR3 DNA sequence: TGCAGCGTTGGGGGACAGGGGGGCTACACCTTC. This sequence encodes CSVGGQGGYTF.

The chain couples TRBV28 to TRBJ2-4, with 9 bases that match TRBD1. The J call could be wrong; TRBJ2-7 is a better fit for the DNA end. The CDR3 has 19 amino acids. Per germline, CDR1 MDHEN and CDR2 SYDVKM. DNA of the CDR3: TGTGCCAGCAGTTCCCAGGACAGGGGAGGCATCCCCACTCCCCACGAGCAGTACTTC. As protein: CASSSQDRGGIPTPHEQYF.

This clonotype was recorded only once. CDR3 sequence reads: CASSSPLGGGVTEAFF. Written as DNA, the CDR3 is TGTGCCAGCAGTTCGCCCCTAGGGGGGGGCGTCACTGAAGCTTTCTTT. V usage is TRBV28 and J usage is TRBJ1-1; weak D call: TRBD1 (6 bases). V dropped 4 bases and J dropped 4 bases, with 19 bases sitting between them. This CDR3 contains 16 residues. Germline V gives CDR1 MDHEN, CDR2 SYDVKM.

This sequence joins TRBV7-9 and TRBJ1-1; D is uncertain. This CDR3 is built from 15 residues. CDR1 is SEHNR, CDR2 FQNEAQ, per germline (reference sequence). Trimming stripped 6 bases from V and 0 bases from J, with 14 bases between. CDR3 coding DNA: TGTGCCAGCAGTCCTATACAGATAATGAACACTGAAGCTTTCTTT. Translation: CASSPIQIMNTEAFF. Looking up the rest from reference TRBV7-9 and TRBJ1-1 gives the full variable domain: DTGVSQNPRHKITKRGQNVTFRCDPISEHNRLYWYRQTLGQGPEFLTYFQNEAQLEKSRLLSDRFSAERPKGSFSTLEIQRTEQGDSAMYLCASSPIQIMNTEAFFGQGTRLTVV.

Details on this clonotype: Here the CDR3 omits its conserved ending phenylalanine or tryptophan, so a read error is the likely source. V usage is TRBV29-1 and J usage is TRBJ1-5, with TRBD1 as a possible D gene (5 bases). In germline, CDR1 is SQVTM, CDR2 ANQGSEA. V was pared by 4 bases and J by 6 bases, with 13 bases between. There are 13 residues in the CDR3. CDR3 in DNA: TGCAGCGTTGCAGGGATTATGGGTCAGCCCCAGCATGTT. Protein product: CSVAGIMGQPQHV.

The sample holds a few counts of this clonotype. The chain recombines TRBV5-1 with TRBJ2-1, with D perhaps matching TRBD1 (6 bases). V lost 5 bases to trimming and J lost 1 base, with 16 bases between them. This CDR3 is 16 amino acids long. Per the germline V gene, CDR1 is SGHRS and CDR2 is YFSETQ. CDR3 bases: TGCGCCAGCAGGGACAGTGAGGCGAGGTCCTACAATGAGCAGTTCTTC. Translation gives CASRDSEARSYNEQFF.

This clonotype was recorded only once. The chain carries TRBV29-1 and TRBJ1-1; a weak D match, TRBD1 (5 bases). The germline gives CDR1 SQVTM, CDR2 ANQGSEA. V shed 7 bases and J shed 6 bases, with 9 bases lying between them. The CDR3 is made up of 10 amino acids. CDR3 loop: CSGGVPEAFF. The CDR3 DNA is TGCAGCGGAGGGGTCCCTGAAGCTTTCTTT.

The table lists this clonotype with a few counts. The V call is TRBV15, the J call TRBJ2-1; the match to TRBD2 covers 8 bases. Germline CDR1 reads LNHNV; CDR2 reads YYDKDF (reference sequence). CDR3 length: 22 amino acids. J lost 5 bases, V lost 5 bases, and 29 bases had no gene match. The CDR3 region has the DNA TGTGCCACCAGCCGAGGAGGTTTCAGTGGCGGGGGGACACCAATCCGTAACAATGAGCAGTTCTTC. This translates into CATSRGGFSGGGTPIRNNEQFF.

The chain employs TRBV4-1 and TRBJ2-7; perhaps TRBD2 as D (5 bases). The V end lost 4 bases, the J end lost 3 bases, and 16 bases lay between the germline ends. The CDR3 has 15 amino acids. Germline CDR1 is MGHRA and CDR2 is YSYEKL. CDR3 nucleotides: TGCGCCAGCAGCCCATCGGCAGAGGGTTACTACGAGCAGTACTTC. Protein: CASSPSAEGYYEQYF.

This clonotype has ten or more counts. The J gene is TRBJ2-1, the V gene TRBV12-3 or TRBV12-4, with D tentatively TRBD1 or TRBD2 (6 bases each). This CDR3 is built from 14 residues. The V end was cut by 5 bases, the J end by 5 bases, with 13 bases between. CDR3 sequence: CASSKDGGHNEQFF. The CDR3 DNA reads TGTGCCAGCAGTAAGGATGGGGGGCACAATGAGCAGTTCTTC.

As regards this clonotype: A much larger clone lies one base from this, so it may be a read error. J is TRBJ1-4 and V is TRBV12-3 or TRBV12-4; the D gene is possibly TRBD1 (5 bases). CDR3 length equals 13 residues. The CDR3: CAGSSGGGEKLFF. CDR3 DNA sequence: TGTGCCGGCAGTTCTGGGGGAGGAGAAAAACTGTTTTTT.

This CDR3 reads CASSRRDRGRVTGELFF. The CDR3 DNA follows: TGTGCCAGCAGCCGAAGGGACAGGGGGCGCGTCACCGGGGAGCTGTTTTTT. V usage is TRBV27 and J usage is TRBJ2-2, with TRBD1 matching 12 bases. Germline CDR1 MNHEY, CDR2 SMNVEV (reference sequence). Trimming at V came to 6 bases and at J to 4 bases, leaving 9 bases not matched to a gene. The CDR3 has 17 residues.

The chain uses TRBV2 and TRBJ2-1; 8 bases map to TRBD2. J was trimmed by 2 bases and V by 0 bases; bases with no gene match: 3. Germline V gene data show CDR1 as SNHLY and CDR2 as FYNNEI. The CDR3 length is 16 residues. The CDR3 region is CASSEAGGGPYNEQFF. In nucleotides, the CDR3 is TGTGCCAGCAGTGAAGCGGGCGGGGGGCCCTACAATGAGCAGTTCTTC.

This rearrangement joins TRBV20-1 to TRBJ2-1; TRBD2 aligns across 9 bases. Per germline, CDR1 DFQATT and CDR2 SNEGSKA (reference sequence). CDR3 length: 17 amino acids. The trim removed 8 bases at V and 0 bases at J, leaving 14 bases unmatched. As DNA, the CDR3 is TGCAGTATAGGACTAGCGCGTAACCCTAGCTCCTACAATGAGCAGTTCTTC. It translates to CSIGLARNPSSYNEQFF.

The V gene is TRBV20-1, the J gene TRBJ1-4; 9 nucleotides align to TRBD1. CDR3 length equals 15 residues. V lost 5 bases to trimming and J lost 8 bases; unmatched junction nucleotides: 12. Per germline, CDR1 DFQATT and CDR2 SNEGSKA (reference sequence). The CDR3 loop reads CSAPSGTGNYEKLFF. CDR3 nucleotide sequence: TGCAGTGCTCCGAGCGGGACAGGGAATTACGAAAAACTGTTTTTT.